The clone carrying this T cell receptor (beta chain) was seen only once. This table comes from immunoSEQ multiplex PCR, and its TCRdb copy is limited to in-frame clones, with some not included. The table lists 700,000 or so clones, roughly 88% of them singletons, with roughly 0.01% in the top ten. This specimen comes from a study of shared T cell receptors in the human thymus. V lost 5 bases and J 8 bases, leaving 18 bases between the germline ends. This CDR3 region has 14 residues. CDR1 is LNHDA and CDR2 is SQIVND in the germline V gene (reference sequence). The data also belong to a second study, concerning human thymus T cells. As that report states: Samples came from healthy Finnish infants during open corrective cardiac surgery. The thymus tissue came from resections taken during corrective heart surgery. It looked as if thymic and blood repertoires used V and J genes in a biased way. There were highly overlapping thymic repertoires among unrelated individuals, as related research reported.

The chain links TRBV19 to TRBJ1-1; D remains unclear. The source of this sequence is a girl less than two years old with a congenital heart defect. Sequenced: thymocytes. The CDR3 loop is CASSPRHKSNEAFF. The CDR3, as DNA: TGTGCCAGTAGTCCTCGACACAAATCCAACGAAGCTTTCTTT. Variable domain in full (rest from reference TRBV19 and TRBJ1-1): DGGITQSPKYLFRKEGQNVTLSCEQNLNHDAMYWYRQDPGQGLRLIYYSQIVNDFQKGDIAEGYSVSREKKESFPLTVTSAQKNPTAFYLCASSPRHKSNEAFFGQGTRLTVV.